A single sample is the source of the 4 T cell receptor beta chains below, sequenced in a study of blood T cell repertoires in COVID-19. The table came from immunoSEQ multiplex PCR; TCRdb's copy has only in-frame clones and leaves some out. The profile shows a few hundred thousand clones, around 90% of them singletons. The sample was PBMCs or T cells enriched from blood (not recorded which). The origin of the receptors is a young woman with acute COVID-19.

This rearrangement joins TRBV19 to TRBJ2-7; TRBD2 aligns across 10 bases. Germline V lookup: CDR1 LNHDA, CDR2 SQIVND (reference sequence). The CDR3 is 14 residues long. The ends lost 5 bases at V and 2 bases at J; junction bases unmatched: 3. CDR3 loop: CASSSGTSAYEQYF. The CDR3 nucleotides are TGTGCCAGTAGTTCCGGGACTAGCGCCTACGAGCAGTACTTC.

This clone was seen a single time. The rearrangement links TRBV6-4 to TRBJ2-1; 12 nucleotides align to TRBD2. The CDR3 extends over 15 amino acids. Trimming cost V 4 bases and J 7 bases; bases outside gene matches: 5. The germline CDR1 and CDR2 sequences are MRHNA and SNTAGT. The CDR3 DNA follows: TGTGCCAGCAGTGTCCTAGCGGGAGGGGTGAATGAGCAGTTCTTC. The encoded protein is CASSVLAGGVNEQFF.

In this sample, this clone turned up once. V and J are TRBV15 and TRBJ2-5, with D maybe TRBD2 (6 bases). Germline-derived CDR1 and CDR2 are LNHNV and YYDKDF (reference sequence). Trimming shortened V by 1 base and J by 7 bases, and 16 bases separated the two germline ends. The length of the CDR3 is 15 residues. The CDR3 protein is CATSRGRDAGGTQYF. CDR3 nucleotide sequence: TGTGCCACCAGCAGAGGGCGAGACGCCGGGGGGACCCAGTACTTC.

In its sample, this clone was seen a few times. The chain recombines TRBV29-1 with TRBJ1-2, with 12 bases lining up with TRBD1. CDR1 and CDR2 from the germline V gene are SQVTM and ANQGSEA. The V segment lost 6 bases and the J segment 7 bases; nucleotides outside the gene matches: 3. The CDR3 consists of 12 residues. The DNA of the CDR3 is TGCAGCGTGGGACAGGGGGCAACTGGCTACACCTTC. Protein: CSVGQGATGYTF.